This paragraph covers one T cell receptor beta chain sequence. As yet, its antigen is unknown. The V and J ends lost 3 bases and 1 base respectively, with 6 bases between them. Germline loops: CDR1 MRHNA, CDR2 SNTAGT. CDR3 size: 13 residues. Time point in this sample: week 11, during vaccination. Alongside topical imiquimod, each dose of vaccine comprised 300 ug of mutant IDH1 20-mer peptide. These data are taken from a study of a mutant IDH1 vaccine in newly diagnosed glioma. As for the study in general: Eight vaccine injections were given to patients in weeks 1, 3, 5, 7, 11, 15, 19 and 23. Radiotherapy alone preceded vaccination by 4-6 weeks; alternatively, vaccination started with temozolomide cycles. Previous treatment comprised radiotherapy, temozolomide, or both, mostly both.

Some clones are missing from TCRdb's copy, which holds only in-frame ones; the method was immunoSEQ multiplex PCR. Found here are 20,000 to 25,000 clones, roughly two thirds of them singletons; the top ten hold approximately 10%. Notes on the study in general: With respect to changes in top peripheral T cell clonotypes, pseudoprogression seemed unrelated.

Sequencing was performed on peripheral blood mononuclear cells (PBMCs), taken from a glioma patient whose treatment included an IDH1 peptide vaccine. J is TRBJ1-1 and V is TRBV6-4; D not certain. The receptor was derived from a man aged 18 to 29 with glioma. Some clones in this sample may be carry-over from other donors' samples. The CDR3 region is CASSEKANTEAFF. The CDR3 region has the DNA TGTGCCAGCAGTGAAAAGGCGAACACTGAAGCTTTCTTT.